This record looks at one TCR beta chain sequence and its context. What it recognizes is unknown. Trimming pared 6 bases from V and 1 base from J, leaving 16 bases between. CDR3 length: 15 amino acids. The V gene's germline CDR1 is MNHEY and CDR2 SVGAGI. Assay used: immunoSEQ multiplex PCR; TCRdb lists only in-frame clones, some missing. Seen here are 74,000 or so clones, 86% observed once, and the top ten hold roughly 2%. This sample was included in a study of OX40 agonist ivuxolimab in advanced cancers. Study context: Ivuxolimab, an agonist antibody against OX40 (CD134), was given to patients. Anti-PD-1, anti-PD-L1 or anti-CTLA-4 therapy given earlier was allowed, and approximately 43% had some. General study results and limits: On average, CD8+ T cells had more expanded clones than CD4+.

The receptor's source is an adult with an advanced solid tumor such as melanoma, head and neck, liver or kidney cancer. The J gene is TRBJ2-7, the V gene TRBV6-5; D is undetermined. Material: CD4+ or CD8+ T cells sorted from blood, obtained in a trial of the OX40 agonist ivuxolimab. This CDR3 is CASSTSLAASYEQYF. The DNA of the CDR3 is TGTGCCAGCAGCACATCTTTGGCAGCGTCCTACGAGCAGTACTTC.